This T cell receptor (beta chain) was found in a study of patients and donors after allogeneic stem cell transplantation. TCRdb independently ran MiXCR on the RT-PCR reads; one entry per CDR3 protein. Seen here are about 87,000 distinct CDR3 sequences, 5% observed once, and the top ten hold 2.6%. This clonotype was seen only a few times. The sequence was collected from a human donor who was either an allogeneic HSCT recipient or a stem cell or donor lymphocyte infusion donor (not recorded which). It is not recorded whose cells these are; they may come from a transplant donor. The material sequenced was blood, either unsorted or a sorted T cell fraction (not recorded which).

CDR3: CVGRAGDFQAFF. The DNA of the CDR3 is TGTGTGGGCCGGGCCGGGGATTTTCAAGCTTTCTTT. The chain links TRBV19 to TRBJ1-1, with D unclear. CDR1 and CDR2 (germline): LNHDA, SQIVND (reference sequence). This CDR3 comprises 12 residues.